This note documents a single T cell receptor beta chain sequence. Its target is unknown. The sample is drawn from a study of monozygotic twins with inflammatory bowel disease. Whole-blood RNA isolation (total RNA) proceeded without T cell sorting. The CDR3 length is 15 residues. Looked up from germline, CDR1 is DFQATT and CDR2 is SNEGSKA (reference sequence). Approximately 4,000 ng of total RNA went into each TCR library. TCRalpha and TCRbeta cDNA was put through two nested PCRs of approximately 17 and 9 cycles. With the 5' RACE reads reprocessed, TCRdb shows one record per CDR3 protein and no DNA. There are about 380,000 distinct CDR3 sequences in the sample, with roughly 2.6% held by the top ten. Study-wide results and caveats: What may have added variability to patient repertoires is that immunosuppressive treatments differed.

The gene calls are TRBV20-1 and TRBJ1-1; no DNA is available, so the TRBD1 call from TCRdb remains unchecked. The specimen sequenced was blood. The clonotype was recovered from a human donor with ulcerative colitis or Crohn's disease, or a healthy co-twin of an affected twin (not recorded which). CDR3 in amino acids: CSARRQGAVSAEAFF.